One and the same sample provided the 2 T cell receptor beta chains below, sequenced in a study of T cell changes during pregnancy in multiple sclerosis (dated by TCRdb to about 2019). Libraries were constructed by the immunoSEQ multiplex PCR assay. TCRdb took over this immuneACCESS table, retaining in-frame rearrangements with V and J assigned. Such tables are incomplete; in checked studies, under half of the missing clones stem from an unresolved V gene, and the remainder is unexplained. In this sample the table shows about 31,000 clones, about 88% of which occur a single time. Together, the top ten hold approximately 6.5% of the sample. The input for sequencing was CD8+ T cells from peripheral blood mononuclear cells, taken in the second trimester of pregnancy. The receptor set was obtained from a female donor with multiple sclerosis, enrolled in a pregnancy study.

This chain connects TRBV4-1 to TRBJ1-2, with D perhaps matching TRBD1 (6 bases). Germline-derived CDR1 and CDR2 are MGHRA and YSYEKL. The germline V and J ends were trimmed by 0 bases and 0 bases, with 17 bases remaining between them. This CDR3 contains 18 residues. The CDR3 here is CASSQDAAGAVTNYGYTF. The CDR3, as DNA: TGCGCCAGCAGCCAAGATGCGGCAGGGGCCGTTACTAACTATGGCTACACCTTC.

The CDR3, as DNA: TGTGCCAGCAGCCCGGTCGAGGGGAGGGACCAAGAGACCCAGTACTTC. Its protein product is CASSPVEGRDQETQYF. The chain uses TRBV2 and TRBJ2-5, with TRBD2 matching over 7 bases. The junction had 10 bases not matched to a gene; V was cut back by 6 bases and J by 0 bases. Germline-derived CDR1 and CDR2 are SNHLY and FYNNEI. The CDR3 contains 16 residues.